What follows are 25 T cell receptor beta chains derived from one specimen sequenced in a study of tumor and adjacent non-tumor tissue in lung cancer (dated by TCRdb to about 2018). The library relied on multiplex PCR. The data were produced on an Illumina HiSeq 2500. TCRbeta libraries were constructed through three rounds of nested PCR with primers (Table S4) according to protocols modified from ARM-PCR. Through fastp at Q25 and MiXCR, TCRdb rebuilt clones from the public reads, retaining in-frame beta chains. Rows are unified per CDR3 protein, each entry keeping the most common DNA and genes. In all, the sample holds about 110,000 distinct CDR3 sequences, and 62% of those were seen once. Under 20% of the sample is taken by the ten largest. RNA was extracted from bulk unsorted tissue and checked for quality with a NanoDrop ND-1000 and an Agilent 2100. Distant non-tumor tissue taken more than 3 cm from the tumor edge was used as the normal lung sample.

The sequencing input was distant non-tumor lung tissue. The receptor set was obtained from a man in his 60s with non-small cell lung cancer.

There are many counts of this clonotype. The gene calls are TRBV6-2 or TRBV6-3 and TRBJ2-5; maybe TRBD2 (5 bases). Trimming took off 4 bases at V and 5 bases at J, with 14 bases between the two ends. The CDR3 is 14 amino acids. Looked up from germline, CDR1 is MNHEY and CDR2 is SVGEGT. DNA of the CDR3: TGTGCCAGCAGTTGGTCTAGCCCTCAGGAGACCCAGTACTTC. As protein: CASSWSSPQETQYF.

This clonotype has at least ten counts. The chain links TRBV29-1 to TRBJ2-5; D not certain. The germline V gene has CDR1 SQVTM and CDR2 ANQGSEA. The V end was cut by 5 bases, the J end by 2 bases, with 9 bases between. The CDR3 runs 12 residues. The DNA for the CDR3 is TGCAGCGTTTCCCTATCACAAGAGACCCAGTACTTC. Protein sequence: CSVSLSQETQYF. The whole variable domain, remainder taken from reference TRBV29-1 and TRBJ2-5, is SAVISQKPSRDICQRGTSLTIQCQVDSQVTMMFWYRQQPGQSLTLIATANQGSEATYESGFVIDKFPISRPNLTFSTLTVSNMSPEDSSIYLCSVSLSQETQYFGPGTRLLVL.

As regards this clonotype: A read error may account for a junction end that differs from germline. The rearrangement links TRBV5-4 to TRBJ2-1; 9 bases are a match to TRBD2. Germline-derived CDR1 and CDR2 are SGHNT and YYREEE (reference sequence). This CDR3 is 15 amino acids long. The CDR3 DNA reads TGTGCCAGCGGCTCAGGGACTAGCAGAAACAATGAACAGTTCTTC. Encoded protein: CASGSGTSRNNEQFF.

To note about this clonotype: The junction does not match germline at one end; this may be a read error. V gene TRBV7-9 combines with J gene TRBJ2-2; weak D call: TRBD2 (6 bases). Germline loops: CDR1 SEHNR, CDR2 FQNEAQ (reference sequence). The CDR3 is 12 amino acids. DNA for the CDR3: TGTGCCATCAGCTACGGCACCGGGGGGCTGTTTTTT. Translation: CAISYGTGGLFF.

Note on this clonotype: The junction and the germline gene differ at one end; a read error may be behind it. The J gene is TRBJ1-5, the V gene TRBV4-1, with D unclear. The CDR3 runs to 17 residues. Looked up from germline, CDR1 is MGHRA and CDR2 is YSYEKL. CDR3 residues: CASNQDLAELGNQPQHF. Here the CDR3 DNA reads TGCGCCAGCAACCAAGATTTAGCAGAGTTGGGAAATCAGCCCCAGCATTTT.

This clonotype came up many times. CDR3 amino acids: CASSLGLSNTEAFF. The CDR3 DNA follows: TGTGCCAGCAGCTTGGGATTGTCGAACACTGAAGCTTTCTTT. This chain joins TRBV5-5 and TRBJ1-1; D ambiguous. CDR1 and CDR2 from the germline V gene are SGHKS and YYEKEE (reference sequence). This CDR3 contains 14 residues. Trimming took 0 bases from V and 1 from J, leaving 7 bases between them.

This clonotype was recorded a few times. The CDR3 DNA reads TGTGCCAGCAGCTCGGAGCTGGCAACTAGTTGGGCGGGCACAGATACGCAGTATTTT. As protein: CASSSELATSWAGTDTQYF. This chain joins TRBV11-2 and TRBJ2-3; D possibly corresponds to TRBD2 (5 bases). The V and J ends lost 4 bases and 1 base respectively, with 24 bases between them. Germline assignment: CDR1 SGHAT and CDR2 FQNNGV. This CDR3 contains 19 residues.

This clonotype occurred many times. The V and J genes are TRBV6-6 and TRBJ2-3; D remains unclear. Germline assignment: CDR1 MNHNY and CDR2 SVGAGI (reference sequence). CDR3 length: 11 residues. Trimming left V 5 bases short and J 2 bases short, with 2 bases between. In nucleotides, the CDR3 is TGTGCCAGCAGTGACACAGATACGCAGTATTTT. Its protein product is CASSDTDTQYF.

Of note for this clonotype: A much larger clone sits a single nucleotide away, making a read error possible. The chain uses TRBV10-1 and TRBJ1-2; D is unresolved. From germline, CDR1 is WNHNN and CDR2 SYGVQD (reference sequence). The CDR3 length is 12 residues. V was cut by 5 bases and J by 9 bases, with 13 bases left in between. In DNA form, the CDR3 reads TGCGCCAGCAGTCCCCGATCCCATTGCTACACCTTC. It encodes CASSPRSHCYTF.

Many counts were recorded for this clonotype. This chain joins TRBV30 and TRBJ2-7, with D unclear. CDR1 and CDR2 (germline): GTSNPN, SVGIG (reference sequence). This CDR3 comprises 13 residues. V was shortened by 5 bases and J by 5 bases, with 16 bases between the two germline ends. CDR3 sequence: CAWSAASIHEQYF. CDR3 bases: TGTGCCTGGTCGGCGGCGTCTATACACGAGCAGTACTTC.

This clonotype occurred a few times. A much larger clone is a single base away; this may be a read error. The chain has TRBV6-1 and TRBJ2-2; TRBD2 matches at 7 bases. Germline CDR1 is MNHNS and CDR2 is SASEGT. The CDR3 has 19 residues. The CDR3 region is CTSSPSGEGQYGNTGELFF. CDR3 nucleotides: TGTACCAGCAGTCCTTCGGGGGAGGGCCAATATGGGAACACCGGGGAGCTGTTTTTT.

This clonotype has a handful of counts. The rearrangement uses TRBV20-1 and TRBJ2-5, with 8 bases aligning to TRBD2. V lost 5 bases and J lost 4; bases outside the gene matches: 9. The CDR3 is made up of 14 amino acids. Germline V CDR1 and CDR2: DFQATT, SNEGSKA (reference sequence). The CDR3 sequence is CSASRPGGIETQYF. CDR3 DNA: TGCAGTGCTTCCCGGCCGGGGGGGATAGAGACCCAGTACTTC.

This clonotype was seen a single time. At one end the junction does not follow the germline gene, possibly because of a read error. The chain recombines TRBV6-1 with TRBJ2-1; perhaps TRBD1 as D (5 bases). The CDR3 contains 15 residues. CDR1 is MNHNS, CDR2 SASEGT, per germline. The DNA for the CDR3 is TGTGCCAGCGGTGAAGCAGGGTTTCCCTTCAATGAGCAGTTCTTC. This encodes CASGEAGFPFNEQFF.

To note about this clonotype: Since a much larger clone is just one base distant, this may be a read error. The rearrangement links TRBV5-4 to TRBJ2-1; either TRBD1 or TRBD2 may supply D (5 bases each). The germline CDR1 and CDR2 sequences are SGHNT and YYREEE (reference sequence). Between the trimmed V and J ends, which lost 3 bases and 7 bases, there was a span of 14 bases. The CDR3 sequence is 14 residues long. The DNA for the CDR3 is TGTGCCAGCAGCTCAGGGAGCATTCGAAATGAGCAGTTCTTC. This encodes CASSSGSIRNEQFF. Complete variable domain (other parts from reference TRBV5-4 and TRBJ2-1): ETGVTQSPTHLIKTRGQQVTLRCSSQSGHNTVSWYQQALGQGPQFIFQYYREEENGRGNFPPRFSGLQFPNYSSELNVNALELDDSALYLCASSSGSIRNEQFFGPGTRLTVL.

This clonotype was counted only a few times. This may come from a read error, since a much larger clone is one base off. V is TRBV5-4 and J is TRBJ1-6, with a possible D match to TRBD1 (5 bases). Germline CDR1 SGHNT, CDR2 YYREEE (reference sequence). The CDR3 contains 16 residues. The CDR3 DNA reads as TGTGTCAGCAGCTTGGGAGGGGTGCTCTATAATTCACCCCTCCACTTT. Translated: CVSSLGGVLYNSPLHF. The complete variable domain, with remaining parts taken from reference TRBV5-4 and TRBJ1-6, reads ETGVTQSPTHLIKTRGQQVTLRCSSQSGHNTVSWYQQALGQGPQFIFQYYREEENGRGNFPPRFSGLQFPNYSSELNVNALELDDSALYLCVSSLGGVLYNSPLHFGNGTRLTVT.

This clonotype was seen once. One end of the junction varies from germline; a read error may be responsible. The chain recombines TRBV11-3 with TRBJ2-3; no firm D call. There are 15 residues in the CDR3. Germline V gene lookup returns CDR1 SGHNT and CDR2 YENEEA. CDR3 loop: CAISSRLRGTDTQYF. Here the CDR3 DNA reads TGTGCCATCAGCTCGCGCCTTCGGGGCACAGATACGCAGTATTTT.

Worth noting for this clonotype: A much larger clone sits a single nucleotide away, making a read error possible. J is TRBJ2-7 and V is TRBV5-1; possibly TRBD2 for D (6 bases). The germline V gene encodes CDR1 SGHRS and CDR2 YFSETQ. The CDR3 has 13 residues. The CDR3 nucleotides read TGCGCCAGCAACTTGGCCCGGGAGCGCGAGCAGTACTTC. This sequence encodes CASNLAREREQYF.

This clonotype came up a few times. A much larger clone differs by one base, so this may be a read error. The genes are TRBV5-4 and TRBJ2-2; D remains unclear. The germline gives CDR1 SGHNT, CDR2 YYREEE (reference sequence). The CDR3 is made up of 15 amino acids. CDR3 DNA: TGTGCCATCAGCTTGGATCTATTAAACACCGGGGAGCTGTTTTTT. Amino acids: CAISLDLLNTGELFF.

The chain combines TRBV6-1 with TRBJ2-7, with 8 bases identical to TRBD1. The trim removed 7 bases at V and 2 bases at J, leaving 13 bases unmatched. The CDR3 runs 16 residues. Germline assignment: CDR1 MNHNS and CDR2 SASEGT. CDR3 bases: TGTGCCAGCAATGACCCTCGGACAGGGTACACCTACGAGCAGTACTTC. This codes for CASNDPRTGYTYEQYF.

A remark on this clonotype: This may be a read error: a much more frequent sequence differs by one nucleotide. This rearrangement joins TRBV7-9 to TRBJ2-2; 7 bases are shared with TRBD1. The germline V gene has CDR1 SEHNR and CDR2 FQNEAQ (reference sequence). The CDR3 has 18 residues. In nucleotides, the CDR3 is TGTGCCAGCAGCTTAGGAGCCCCGACAGGGAAGAACACCTGGGAGCTGTTTTTT. Amino acids: CASSLGAPTGKNTWELFF.

In its sample, this clonotype was seen many times. V gene TRBV13 combines with J gene TRBJ2-1, with TRBD1 identical over 11 bases. There are 15 residues in the CDR3. The V gene end was trimmed by 7 bases and the J gene end by 3 bases; junction bases not matched to a gene: 5. Germline V lookup: CDR1 PRHDT, CDR2 FYEKMQ (reference sequence). The CDR3 DNA follows: TGTGCCAGCACCAGGGGACAGGGGGACTACAATGAGCAGTTCTTC. Protein: CASTRGQGDYNEQFF.

In this sample, this clonotype turned up many times. A clone one base away is much larger, so this may be a read error. CDR3 loop: CSATRSRANEQFF. The CDR3 coding sequence is TGCAGCGCAACAAGAAGCCGCGCCAATGAGCAGTTCTTC. This chain joins TRBV29-1 and TRBJ2-1; no firm D call. Trimming removed 7 bases at V and 6 bases at J, with 16 bases between. CDR1 SQVTM and CDR2 ANQGSEA come from the germline V gene. This CDR3 spans 13 amino acids.

Regarding this clonotype: The junction departs from germline at one end; a sequencing error may be responsible. This chain links TRBV10-2 with TRBJ2-3; D may be TRBD1 (5 bases). Germline loops: CDR1 WSHSY, CDR2 SAAADI. CDR3 size: 18 residues. For the CDR3, the DNA is TGTGCCAGCAGTGAGTCGGTCACAGGTGCCTCGGTTACAGATACGCGGTATTTT. Encoded protein: CASSESVTGASVTDTRYF.

This chain links TRBV25-1 with TRBJ2-1; D might be TRBD1 (5 bases). Trimming took 10 bases from V and 6 from J, leaving 7 bases between them. The germline V gene has CDR1 MGHDK and CDR2 SYGVNS. The CDR3 sequence is 10 residues long. CDR3 nucleotide sequence: TGTGCCAACGACAGCAATGAGCAGTTCTTC. It yields the protein CANDSNEQFF.

This rearrangement joins TRBV12-3 or TRBV12-4 to TRBJ2-2; 11 nucleotides agree with TRBD1. This CDR3 comprises 16 residues. V gave up 8 bases and J gave up 7 bases; unmatched junction bases: 12. CDR3 in amino acids: CASRSGQGARIGELFF. The CDR3 DNA is TGTGCCAGCCGATCCGGACAGGGGGCGCGAATCGGGGAGCTGTTTTTT.